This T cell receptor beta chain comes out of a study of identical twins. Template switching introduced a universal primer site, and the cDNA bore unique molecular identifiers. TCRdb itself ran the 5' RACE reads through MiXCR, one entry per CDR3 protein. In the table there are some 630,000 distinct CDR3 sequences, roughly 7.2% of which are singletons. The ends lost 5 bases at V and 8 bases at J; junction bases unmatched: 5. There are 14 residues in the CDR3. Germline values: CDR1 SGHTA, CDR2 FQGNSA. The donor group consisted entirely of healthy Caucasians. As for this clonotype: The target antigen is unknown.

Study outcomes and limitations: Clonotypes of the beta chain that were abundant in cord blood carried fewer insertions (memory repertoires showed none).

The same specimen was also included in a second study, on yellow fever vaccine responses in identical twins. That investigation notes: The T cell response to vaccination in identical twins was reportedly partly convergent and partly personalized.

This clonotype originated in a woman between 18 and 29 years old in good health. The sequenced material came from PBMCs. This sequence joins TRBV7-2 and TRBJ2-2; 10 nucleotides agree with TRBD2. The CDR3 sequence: CASSPRTSGGELFF. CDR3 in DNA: TGTGCCAGCAGCCCAAGGACTAGCGGTGGGGAGCTGTTTTTT.